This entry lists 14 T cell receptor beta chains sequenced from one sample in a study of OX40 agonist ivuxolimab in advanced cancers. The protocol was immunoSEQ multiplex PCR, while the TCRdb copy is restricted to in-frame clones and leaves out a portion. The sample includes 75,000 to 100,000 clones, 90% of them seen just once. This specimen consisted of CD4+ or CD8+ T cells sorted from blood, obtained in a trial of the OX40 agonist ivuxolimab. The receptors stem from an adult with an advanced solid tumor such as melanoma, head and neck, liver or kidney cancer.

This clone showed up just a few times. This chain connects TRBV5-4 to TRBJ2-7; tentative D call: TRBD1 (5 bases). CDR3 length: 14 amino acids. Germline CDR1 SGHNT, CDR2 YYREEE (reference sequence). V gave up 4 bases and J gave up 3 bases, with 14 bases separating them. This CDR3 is CASSPSTVNYEQYF. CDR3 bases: TGTGCCAGCAGCCCCTCGACAGTCAACTACGAGCAGTACTTC.

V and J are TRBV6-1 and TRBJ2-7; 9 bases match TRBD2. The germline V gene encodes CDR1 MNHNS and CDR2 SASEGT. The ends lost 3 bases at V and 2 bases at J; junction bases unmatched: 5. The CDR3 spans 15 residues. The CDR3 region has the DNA TGTGCCAGCAGTGACCTGACTAGCGGTACCTACGAGCAGTACTTC. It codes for CASSDLTSGTYEQYF.

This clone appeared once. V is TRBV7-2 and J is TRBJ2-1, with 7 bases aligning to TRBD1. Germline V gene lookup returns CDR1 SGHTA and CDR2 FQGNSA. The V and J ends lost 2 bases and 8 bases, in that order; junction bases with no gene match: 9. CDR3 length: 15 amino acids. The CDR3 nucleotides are TGTGCCAGCAGCTTAAAGGGGGCGGGTTTCGATGAGCAGTTCTTC. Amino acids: CASSLKGAGFDEQFF.

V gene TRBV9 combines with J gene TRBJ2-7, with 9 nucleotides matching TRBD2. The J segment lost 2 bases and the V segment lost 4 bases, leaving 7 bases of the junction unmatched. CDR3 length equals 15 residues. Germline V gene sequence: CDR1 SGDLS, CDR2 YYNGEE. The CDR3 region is CASSSSSGKTYEQYF. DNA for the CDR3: TGTGCCAGCAGCTCTTCTAGCGGGAAAACCTACGAGCAGTACTTC.

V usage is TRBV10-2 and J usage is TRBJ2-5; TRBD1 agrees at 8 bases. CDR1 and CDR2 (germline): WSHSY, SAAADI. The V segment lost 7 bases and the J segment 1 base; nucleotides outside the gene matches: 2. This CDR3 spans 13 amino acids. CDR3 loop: CASKDRVQETQYF. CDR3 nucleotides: TGCGCCAGCAAGGACAGGGTCCAAGAGACCCAGTACTTC.

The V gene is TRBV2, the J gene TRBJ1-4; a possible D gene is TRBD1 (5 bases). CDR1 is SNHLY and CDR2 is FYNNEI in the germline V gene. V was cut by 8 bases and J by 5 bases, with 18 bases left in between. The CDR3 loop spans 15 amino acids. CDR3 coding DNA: TGTGCCAGCGCCCTAGAGATGGGGGGGAATGAAAAACTGTTTTTT. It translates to CASALEMGGNEKLFF.

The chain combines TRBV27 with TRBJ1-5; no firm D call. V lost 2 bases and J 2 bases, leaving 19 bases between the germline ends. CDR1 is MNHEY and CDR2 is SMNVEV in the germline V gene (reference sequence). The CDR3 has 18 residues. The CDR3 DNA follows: TGTGCCAGCAGTTTAGACGGTTTAGGAGGATCGGGCAATCAGCCCCAGCATTTT. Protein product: CASSLDGLGGSGNQPQHF.

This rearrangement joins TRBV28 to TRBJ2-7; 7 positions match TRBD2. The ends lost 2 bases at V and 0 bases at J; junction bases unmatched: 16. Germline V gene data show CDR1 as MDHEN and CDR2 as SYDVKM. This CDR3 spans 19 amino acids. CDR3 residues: CASSLVMGEGGNPSYEQYF. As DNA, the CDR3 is TGTGCCAGCAGTTTAGTAATGGGGGAGGGCGGGAATCCCTCCTACGAGCAGTACTTC.

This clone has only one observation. CDR3 amino acids: CASSKAHGEQPQHF. CDR3 coding DNA: TGTGCCAGCAGCAAAGCGCATGGGGAACAGCCCCAGCATTTT. J is TRBJ1-5 and V is TRBV21-1. TRBV21-1 is annotated as a pseudogene. The CDR3 totals 14 residues.

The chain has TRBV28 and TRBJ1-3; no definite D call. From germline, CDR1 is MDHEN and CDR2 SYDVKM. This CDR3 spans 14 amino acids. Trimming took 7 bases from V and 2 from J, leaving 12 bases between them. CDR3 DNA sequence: TGTGCCAGCATCTTTAGCGGGCCTGGAAACACCATATATTTT. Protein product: CASIFSGPGNTIYF. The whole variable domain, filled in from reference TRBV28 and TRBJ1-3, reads DVKVTQSSRYLVKRTGEKVFLECVQDMDHENMFWYRQDPGLGLRLIYFSYDVKMKEKGDIPEGYSVSREKKERFSLILESASTNQTSMYLCASIFSGPGNTIYFGEGSWLTVV.

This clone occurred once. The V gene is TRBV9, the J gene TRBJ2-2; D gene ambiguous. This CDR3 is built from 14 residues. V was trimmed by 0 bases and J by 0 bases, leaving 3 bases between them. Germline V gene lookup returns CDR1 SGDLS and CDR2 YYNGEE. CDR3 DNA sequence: TGTGCCAGCAGCGTAGTATCGAACACCGGGGAGCTGTTTTTT. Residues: CASSVVSNTGELFF.

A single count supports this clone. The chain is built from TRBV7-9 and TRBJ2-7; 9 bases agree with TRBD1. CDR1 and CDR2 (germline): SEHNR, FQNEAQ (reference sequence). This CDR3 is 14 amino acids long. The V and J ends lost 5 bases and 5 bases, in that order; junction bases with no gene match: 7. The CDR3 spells CASSLGQGRDEQYF. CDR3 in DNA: TGTGCCAGCAGCCTAGGACAGGGGAGGGACGAGCAGTACTTC.

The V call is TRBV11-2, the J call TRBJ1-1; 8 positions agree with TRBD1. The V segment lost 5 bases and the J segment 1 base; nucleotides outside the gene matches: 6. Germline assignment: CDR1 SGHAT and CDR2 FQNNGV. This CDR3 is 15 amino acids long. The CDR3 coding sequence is TGTGCCAGCAGCCCCCGGACAGGGTGGAACACTGAAGCTTTCTTT. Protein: CASSPRTGWNTEAFF.

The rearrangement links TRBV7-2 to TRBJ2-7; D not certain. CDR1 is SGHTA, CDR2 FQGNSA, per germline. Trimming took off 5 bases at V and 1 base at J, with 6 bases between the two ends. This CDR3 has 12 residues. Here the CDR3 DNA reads TGTGCCAGCAGCCTGACATCCTACGAGCAGTACTTC. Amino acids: CASSLTSYEQYF.